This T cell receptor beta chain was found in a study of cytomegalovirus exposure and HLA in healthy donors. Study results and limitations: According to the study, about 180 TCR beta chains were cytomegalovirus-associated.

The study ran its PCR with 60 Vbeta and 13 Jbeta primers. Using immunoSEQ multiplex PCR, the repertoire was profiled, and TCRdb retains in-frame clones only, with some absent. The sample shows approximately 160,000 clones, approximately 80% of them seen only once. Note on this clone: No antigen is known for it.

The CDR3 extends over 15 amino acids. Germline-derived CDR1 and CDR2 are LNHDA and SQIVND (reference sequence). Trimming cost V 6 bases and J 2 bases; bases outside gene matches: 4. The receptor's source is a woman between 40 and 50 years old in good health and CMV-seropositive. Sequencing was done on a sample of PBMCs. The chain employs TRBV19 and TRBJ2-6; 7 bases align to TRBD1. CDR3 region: CASRAQGPGANVLTF. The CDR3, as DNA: TGTGCCAGTAGGGCACAGGGGCCTGGGGCCAACGTCCTGACTTTC. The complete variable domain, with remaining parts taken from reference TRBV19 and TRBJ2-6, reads DGGITQSPKYLFRKEGQNVTLSCEQNLNHDAMYWYRQDPGQGLRLIYYSQIVNDFQKGDIAEGYSVSREKKESFPLTVTSAQKNPTAFYLCASRAQGPGANVLTFGAGSRLTVL.